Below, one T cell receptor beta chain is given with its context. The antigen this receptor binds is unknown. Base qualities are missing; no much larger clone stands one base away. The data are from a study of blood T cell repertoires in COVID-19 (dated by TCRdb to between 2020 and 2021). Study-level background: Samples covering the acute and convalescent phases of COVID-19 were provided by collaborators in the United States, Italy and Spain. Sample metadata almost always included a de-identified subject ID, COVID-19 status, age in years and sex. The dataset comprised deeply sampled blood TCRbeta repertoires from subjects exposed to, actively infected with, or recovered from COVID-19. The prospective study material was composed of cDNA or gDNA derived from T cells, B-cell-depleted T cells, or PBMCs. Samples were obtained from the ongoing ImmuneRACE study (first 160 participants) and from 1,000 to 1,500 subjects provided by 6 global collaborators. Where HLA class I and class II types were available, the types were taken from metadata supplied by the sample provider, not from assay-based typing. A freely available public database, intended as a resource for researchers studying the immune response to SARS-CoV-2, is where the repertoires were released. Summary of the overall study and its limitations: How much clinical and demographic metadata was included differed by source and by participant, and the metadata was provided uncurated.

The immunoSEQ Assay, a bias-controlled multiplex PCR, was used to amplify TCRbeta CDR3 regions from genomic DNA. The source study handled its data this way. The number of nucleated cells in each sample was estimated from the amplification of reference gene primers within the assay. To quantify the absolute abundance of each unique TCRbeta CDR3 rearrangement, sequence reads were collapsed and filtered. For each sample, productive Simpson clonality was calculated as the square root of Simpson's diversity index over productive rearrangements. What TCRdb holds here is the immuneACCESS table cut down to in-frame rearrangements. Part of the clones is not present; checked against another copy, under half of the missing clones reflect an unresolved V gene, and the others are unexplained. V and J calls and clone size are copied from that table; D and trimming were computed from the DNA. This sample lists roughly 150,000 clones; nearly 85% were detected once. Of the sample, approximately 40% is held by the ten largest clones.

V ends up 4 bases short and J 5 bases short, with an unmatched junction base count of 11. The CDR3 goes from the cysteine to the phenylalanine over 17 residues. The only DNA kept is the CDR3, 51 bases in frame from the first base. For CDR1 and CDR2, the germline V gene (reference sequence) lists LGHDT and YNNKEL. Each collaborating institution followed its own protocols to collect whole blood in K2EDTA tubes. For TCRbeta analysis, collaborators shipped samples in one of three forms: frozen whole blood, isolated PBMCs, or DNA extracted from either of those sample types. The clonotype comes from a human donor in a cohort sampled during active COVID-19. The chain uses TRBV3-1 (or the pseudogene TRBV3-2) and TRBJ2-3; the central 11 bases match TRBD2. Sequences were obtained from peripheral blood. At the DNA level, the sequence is TGTGCCAGCAGCCCCTTAGCGGGAGGGCCTGAGGAAGATACGCAGTATTTT. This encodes CASSPLAGGPEEDTQYF.